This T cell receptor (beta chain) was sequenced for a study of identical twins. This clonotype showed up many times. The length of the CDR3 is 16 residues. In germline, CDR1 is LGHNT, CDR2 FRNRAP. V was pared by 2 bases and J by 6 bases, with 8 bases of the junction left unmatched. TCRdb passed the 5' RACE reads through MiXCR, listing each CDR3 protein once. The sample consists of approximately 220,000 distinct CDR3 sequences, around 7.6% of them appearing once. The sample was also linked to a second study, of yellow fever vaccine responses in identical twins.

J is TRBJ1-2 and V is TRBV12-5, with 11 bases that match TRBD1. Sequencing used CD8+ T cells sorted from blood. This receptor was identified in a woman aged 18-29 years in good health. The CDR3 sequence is CASGLPPDRGPDGYTF. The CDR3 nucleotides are TGTGCTAGTGGTTTGCCCCCGGACAGGGGGCCGGATGGCTACACCTTC.